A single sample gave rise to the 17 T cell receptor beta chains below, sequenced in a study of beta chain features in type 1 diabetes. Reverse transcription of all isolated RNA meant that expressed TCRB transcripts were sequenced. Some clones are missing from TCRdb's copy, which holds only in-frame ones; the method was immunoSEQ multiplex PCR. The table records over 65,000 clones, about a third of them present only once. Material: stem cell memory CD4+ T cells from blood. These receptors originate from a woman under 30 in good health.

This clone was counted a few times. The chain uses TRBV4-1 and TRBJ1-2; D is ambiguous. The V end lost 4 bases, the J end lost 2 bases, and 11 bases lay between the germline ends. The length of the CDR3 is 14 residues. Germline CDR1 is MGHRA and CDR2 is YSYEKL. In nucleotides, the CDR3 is TGCGCCAGCAGCCCGGTAATAGAGAACTATGGCTACACCTTC. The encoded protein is CASSPVIENYGYTF.

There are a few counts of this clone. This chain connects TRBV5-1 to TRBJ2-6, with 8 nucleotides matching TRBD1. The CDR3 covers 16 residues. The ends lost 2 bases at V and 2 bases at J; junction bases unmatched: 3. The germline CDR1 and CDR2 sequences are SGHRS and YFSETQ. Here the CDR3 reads CASSFNRGAGANVLTF. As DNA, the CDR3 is TGCGCCAGCAGCTTCAACAGGGGGGCTGGGGCCAACGTCCTGACTTTC.

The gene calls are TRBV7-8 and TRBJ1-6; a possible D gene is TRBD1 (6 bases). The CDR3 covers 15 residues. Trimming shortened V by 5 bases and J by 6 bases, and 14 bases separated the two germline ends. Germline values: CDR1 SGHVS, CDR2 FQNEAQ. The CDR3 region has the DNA TGTGCCAGCAGCACTAGGACAGTTCCTAATTCACCCCTCCACTTT. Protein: CASSTRTVPNSPLHF.

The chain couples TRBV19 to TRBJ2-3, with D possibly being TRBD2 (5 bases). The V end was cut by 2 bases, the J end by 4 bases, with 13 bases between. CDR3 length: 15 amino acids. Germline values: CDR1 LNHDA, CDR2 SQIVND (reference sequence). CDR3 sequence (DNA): TGTGCCAGTAGTATATCCGGGGTAACGGCAGATACGCAGTATTTT. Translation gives CASSISGVTADTQYF.

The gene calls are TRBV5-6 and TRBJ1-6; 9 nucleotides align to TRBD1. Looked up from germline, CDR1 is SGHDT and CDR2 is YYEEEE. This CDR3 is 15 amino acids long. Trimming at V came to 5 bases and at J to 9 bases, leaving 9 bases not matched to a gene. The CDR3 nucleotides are TGTGCCAGCAGTTATAGGACAGGGGACTCTTCACCCCTCCACTTT. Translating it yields CASSYRTGDSSPLHF.

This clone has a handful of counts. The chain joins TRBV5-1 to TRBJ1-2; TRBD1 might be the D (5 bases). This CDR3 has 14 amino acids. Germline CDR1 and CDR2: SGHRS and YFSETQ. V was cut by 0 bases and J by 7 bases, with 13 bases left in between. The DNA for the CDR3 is TGCGCCAGCAGCTTGGGTCCCATCCAGGGTGGCTACACCTTC. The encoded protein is CASSLGPIQGGYTF.

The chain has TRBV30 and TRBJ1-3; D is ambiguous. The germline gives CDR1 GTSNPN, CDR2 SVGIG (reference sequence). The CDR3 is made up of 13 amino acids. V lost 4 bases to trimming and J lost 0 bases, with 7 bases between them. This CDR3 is CAWIRRSGNTIYF. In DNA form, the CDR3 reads TGTGCCTGGATTCGTCGCTCTGGAAACACCATATATTTT.

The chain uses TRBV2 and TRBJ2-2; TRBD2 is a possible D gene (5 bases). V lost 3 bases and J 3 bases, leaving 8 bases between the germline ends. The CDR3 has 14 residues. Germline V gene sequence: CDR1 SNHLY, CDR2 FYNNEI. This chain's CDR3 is CASSENGDTGELFF. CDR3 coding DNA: TGTGCCAGCAGTGAGAACGGGGACACCGGGGAGCTGTTTTTT.

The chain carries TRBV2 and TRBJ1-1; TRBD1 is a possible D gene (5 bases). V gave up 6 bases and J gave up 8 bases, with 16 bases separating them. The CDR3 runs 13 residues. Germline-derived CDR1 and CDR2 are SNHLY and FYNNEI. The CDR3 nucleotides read TGTGCCAGCAGCAGGGCCCCGGGCCCCGAAGCTTTCTTT. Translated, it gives CASSRAPGPEAFF.

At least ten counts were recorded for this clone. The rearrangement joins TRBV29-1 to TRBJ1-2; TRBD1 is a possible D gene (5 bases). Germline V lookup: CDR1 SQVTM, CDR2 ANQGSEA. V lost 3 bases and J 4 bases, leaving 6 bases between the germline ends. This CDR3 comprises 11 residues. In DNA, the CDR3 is TGCAGCGTTGACCAGGGCTATGGCTACACCTTC. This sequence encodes CSVDQGYGYTF.

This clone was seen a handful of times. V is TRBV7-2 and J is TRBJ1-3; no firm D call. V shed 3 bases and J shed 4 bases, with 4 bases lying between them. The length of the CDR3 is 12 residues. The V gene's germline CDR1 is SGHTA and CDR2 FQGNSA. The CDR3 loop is CASSLSGNTIYF. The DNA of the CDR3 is TGTGCCAGCAGCTTGAGCGGAAACACCATATATTTT.

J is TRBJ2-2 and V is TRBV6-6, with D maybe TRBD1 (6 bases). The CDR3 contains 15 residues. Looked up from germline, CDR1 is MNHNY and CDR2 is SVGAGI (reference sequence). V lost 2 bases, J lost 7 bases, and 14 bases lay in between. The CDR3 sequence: CASSYRDRSGGELFF. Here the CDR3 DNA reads TGTGCCAGCAGTTACCGAGACAGGTCTGGCGGGGAGCTGTTTTTT.

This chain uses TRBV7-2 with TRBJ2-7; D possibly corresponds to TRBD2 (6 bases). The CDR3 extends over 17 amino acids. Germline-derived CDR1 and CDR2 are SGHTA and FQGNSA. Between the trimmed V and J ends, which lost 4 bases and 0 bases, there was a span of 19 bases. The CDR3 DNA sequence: TGTGCCAGCAGCTCTACGGTGGGAGCGGGTGTCTCCTACGAGCAGTACTTC. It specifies CASSSTVGAGVSYEQYF.

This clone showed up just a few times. The CDR3 DNA reads as TGTGCCATCACCCCGGGACTAGCGGATTACAATGAGCAGTTCTTC. Translating it yields CAITPGLADYNEQFF. The chain uses TRBV10-3 and TRBJ2-1, with 11 bases that match TRBD2. CDR1 is ENHRY, CDR2 SYGVKD, per germline. V was clipped by 7 bases and J by 4 bases; unmatched bases: 6. The CDR3 has 15 residues.

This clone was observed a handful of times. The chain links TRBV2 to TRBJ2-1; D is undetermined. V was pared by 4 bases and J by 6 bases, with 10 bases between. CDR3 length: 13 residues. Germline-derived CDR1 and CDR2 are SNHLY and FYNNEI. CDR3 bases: TGTGCCAGCAGTGGGCGGCGAGCCAATGAGCAGTTCTTC. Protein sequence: CASSGRRANEQFF.

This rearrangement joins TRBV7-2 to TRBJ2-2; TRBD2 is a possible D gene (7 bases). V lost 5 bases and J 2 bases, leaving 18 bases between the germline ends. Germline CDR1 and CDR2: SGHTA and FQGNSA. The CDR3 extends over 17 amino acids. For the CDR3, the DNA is TGTGCCAGCAGCCCAGTTTGGCGGGGGACAAACACCGGGGAGCTGTTTTTT. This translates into CASSPVWRGTNTGELFF.

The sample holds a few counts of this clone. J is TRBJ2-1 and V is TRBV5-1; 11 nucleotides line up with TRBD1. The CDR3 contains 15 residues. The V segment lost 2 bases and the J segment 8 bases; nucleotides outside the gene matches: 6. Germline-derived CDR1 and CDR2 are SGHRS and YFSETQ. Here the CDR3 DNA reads TGCGCCAGCAGCTTCCGGGACAGGGGGAGGGATGAGCAGTTCTTC. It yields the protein CASSFRDRGRDEQFF.